This T cell receptor (beta chain) was observed in a study of tumor-infiltrating lymphocytes in primary liver carcinoma. Study-wide context: Samples returned roughly 3.65 to 8 million productive TCRbeta reads each. Read depth did not differ significantly between tissue types.

It was from approximately 20-30 mg of unsorted bulk tissue that RNA and DNA were co-extracted. The length of the CDR3 is 16 residues. Germline loops: CDR1 MNHEY, CDR2 SVGAGI. Trimming took off 5 bases at V and 2 bases at J, with 16 bases between the two ends. Study conclusions and caveats: Just around 8-24% of top clones spanned all five tumor regions. The study found a significantly higher top-250-clone fraction in tumors than in blood (p = 0.039).

Concerning this clonotype itself: Antigen unknown.

TCR beta cDNA came from approximately 0.55 ug total RNA, primed with a constant-region primer. Modified slightly, ARM-PCR produced TCR beta libraries over three nested multiplex PCR rounds. Amplification in the first two PCR rounds was performed using TRBV1-TRBV30 forward primers and a C-beta reverse primer for roughly 9 cycles each. TCRdb recomputed calls from the multiplex PCR reads with MiXCR, one row per CDR3 protein. This table has approximately 110,000 distinct CDR3 sequences, 55% to 75% appearing once. The chain links TRBV6-5 to TRBJ2-1; perhaps D is TRBD1 or TRBD2 (5 bases each). The receptor comes from a woman between 55 and 75 years old with primary liver carcinoma and hepatitis B virus infection. Sequenced sample: liver tumor tissue from sampling region 3. Subset noted: tumor region T3, left-lateral pole. CDR3 bases: TGTGCCAGCAGTCGGGACGCGTCAACGACCTACAATGAGCAGTTCTTC. Translation: CASSRDASTTYNEQFF.